A selection of T cell receptor beta chains follows, all from one sample in a study of regulatory T cells in long-lasting Graves disease. TCRdb re-called the multiplex PCR reads through MiXCR, storing one row per CDR3 protein. The table shows fewer than 650,000 distinct CDR3 sequences, with roughly 15% occurring only once. The sample also formed part of further work on T cells in Graves' hyperthyroidism and ophthalmopathy.

The input for sequencing was peripheral blood mononuclear cells (PBMCs), taken at new diagnosis, from a patient treated with antithyroid drugs. The receptor set was obtained from a woman in her thirties with Graves disease. CDR3s leave out the opening cysteine and the closing phenylalanine or tryptophan.

cdr3_length	v_call	j_call	cdr3_aa
13	TRBV10-3	TRBJ1-2	AISESGQTLYGYT
10	TRBV5-4	TRBJ2-1	ASSTSMSEQF
12	TRBV20-1	TRBJ2-3	SAQKGGSYGTQY
9	TRBV6-1	TRBJ1-6	ASSTGAPLH
10	TRBV30	NA	AWSDSRGPQY
14	TRBV15	TRBJ2-7	ATSRAPRTGSHEQY
14	TRBV19	TRBJ1-3	ASSAGTGLPGNTIY
11	TRBV28	TRBJ1-2	ASSLTGFYGYT
11	TRBV28	TRBJ2-7	AGIGTSGYEQY
15	TRBV30	TRBJ2-5	AWYSPGTRFLQETQY
12	TRBV19	TRBJ1-5	ASMRLGSNQPQH
17	TRBV28	TRBJ1-5	ASSLKEIPPIYSNQPQH
13	TRBV5-1	TRBJ2-7	ASSPTGGFIYEQY
11	TRBV12-3/TRBV12-4	TRBJ2-5	ASTTGQWETQY
17	TRBV6-1	TRBJ2-1	ASIEGVLGGTLSYNEQF
12	TRBV29-1	TRBJ2-3	SVGRISGTDTQY
13	TRBV28	TRBJ2-5	ASSLGLAAQETQY
10	TRBV29-1	TRBJ2-7	SVQDGTYEQY
13	TRBV5-1	TRBJ2-1	ASSLAGRGDNEQS
13	TRBV19	TRBJ1-2	ASIQPGQGTSGYT
11	TRBV6-9	TRBJ1-1	ASSLGSGKKAF
13	TRBV24-1	TRBJ2-1	ATSDLNPSYNEQF
9	TRBV7-9	TRBJ1-4	ASSKAEKLF
12	TRBV7-9	TRBJ2-5	ASSLIRNQETQY
12	TRBV7-3	TRBJ2-2	ASRGTRTSGELF
11	TRBV5-1	TRBJ1-4	ASSDQGGEKLF
10	TRBV20-1	TRBJ2-5	SARSADETQY
12	TRBV20-1	TRBJ2-3	SATPLAGPDTQY
13	TRBV28	TRBJ2-1	ASSLSGRALGEQF
17	TRBV28	TRBJ1-2	ASSLSVPVWGGVVYGYT
13	TRBV20-1	TRBJ2-3	SARDRLGRADTQY
14	TRBV11-2	TRBJ2-7	ASSSLAGVANYEQY
16	TRBV7-3	TRBJ2-2	ASSKAAGGGGSTGELF
9	TRBV24-1	TRBJ2-7	ATSEAYEQY
11	TRBV28	TRBJ1-2	ASTHLKDYGYT
14	TRBV28	TRBJ1-5	ASSLGGGLRNQPQH
14	TRBV29-1	TRBJ2-4	SVETPVGQAKNIQY
12	TRBV7-9	TRBJ2-1	ASSLEVGVREQF
15	TRBV15	TRBJ2-1	ATSRGSVAGNHNEQF
15	TRBV9	TRBJ2-1	ASSPNLQGRLSNEQF
9	TRBV29-1	TRBJ1-1	SGLVYTEAF
12	TRBV12-3/TRBV12-4	TRBJ1-3	ASSSFNSGNTIY
11	TRBV20-1	TRBJ1-2	SARGDRNYGYT
14	TRBV25-1	TRBJ1-4	ASSDLVVATNEKLF
11	TRBV15	TRBJ2-5	ATRRQGQETQY
11	TRBV30	TRBJ2-2	AWTGDYAGELF
10	TRBV12-3/TRBV12-4	TRBJ2-7	ASSPGGEEQY
12	TRBV20-1	TRBJ1-2	SARRQGAHYGYT
13	TRBV20-1	TRBJ2-3	RDRAGAVGTDTQY
12	TRBV27	TRBJ2-7	ASSLWGSGYEQY
12	TRBV5-5	TRBJ1-2	ASSGTDRSYGYT
12	TRBV28	TRBJ2-7	ASSFIGGTYEQY
10	TRBV20-1	TRBJ2-1	SAARDYGEQF
20	TRBV6-1	TRBJ2-1	ASRGRALEFLLAGGPYNEQF
17	TRBV7-2	TRBJ2-3	ASSLGRVGGQGATDTQY
12	TRBV10-1	TRBJ1-1	ASSESPENTEAF
15	TRBV19	TRBJ2-1	ASSAMGSRSSYNEQF
13	TRBV9	TRBJ2-1	ASSARPGSYNEQF